These T cell receptor beta chains were read from a single sample in a study of response to subunit inactivated influenza vaccine. TCRdb ran MiXCR on the RT-PCR reads and lists one entry per CDR3 protein. There are about 650,000 distinct CDR3 sequences in the sample; around 15% occur only once, and about 7.4% lies in the top ten. The sample was PBMCs from blood, taken around 14 days before vaccination. These receptors were taken from a man in his fifties or sixties who received an inactivated influenza vaccine. Both conserved end residues are part of each CDR3. Fields, in order: clone size, V gene, D gene, J gene, CDR3 DNA, CDR3 protein. D genes are given only for firm matches. Size tells how often a clone was seen (once, few, many) or the class of an expanded clone, and some rows leave it out.

.,TRBV5-1,TRBD1,TRBJ1-1,TGCGCCAGCAGCCCCCAGACAGGGACGAACACTGAAGCTTTCTTT,CASSPQTGTNTEAFF
few,TRBV28,.,TRBJ1-1,TGTGCCAGCAGTTTAAACCCCACTGAAGCTTTCTTT,CASSLNPTEAFF
.,TRBV4-1,TRBD2,TRBJ2-6,TGCGCCAGCAGCCAATTTGCCGGGACTAGCGGGAATATGGCTGGGGCCAACGTCCTGACTTTC,CASSQFAGTSGNMAGANVLTF
.,TRBV11-2,.,TRBJ2-3,TGTGCCAGCAGCCCATTTCCGACAGCTTCTCCCACAGATACGCAGTATTTT,CASSPFPTASPTDTQYF
many,TRBV7-6,.,TRBJ2-3,TGTGCCAGCAGCTTGGCTCCTCCAGATACGCAGTATTTT,CASSLAPPDTQYF
few,TRBV10-3,.,TRBJ1-1,TGTGCCATCAGTGAGGGTCTATCCCTGGACACTGAAGCTTTCTTT,CAISEGLSLDTEAFF
.,TRBV4-2,.,TRBJ1-4,TGTGCCAGCAGCCAAGAGGGGTCAGCTAATGAAAAACTGTTTTTT,CASSQEGSANEKLFF
few,TRBV9,TRBD2,TRBJ2-1,TGTGCCAGCAGCCCCCGACTAGCGGGCTACAATGAGCAGTTCTTC,CASSPRLAGYNEQFF
few,TRBV11-1,.,TRBJ1-6,TGTGCCAGCAGCCTCGGTGGGTCCCTCAGTTCACCCCTCCACTTT,CASSLGGSLSSPLHF
many,TRBV4-1,TRBD1,TRBJ1-1,TGCGCCAGCAGCCTACGGACAGGGCAGACTGAAGCTTTCTTT,CASSLRTGQTEAFF
.,TRBV11-1,TRBD2,TRBJ2-2,TGTGCCAGCAGCGACCGACTAGCGGGGGGGCCGGTGGACACCGGGGAGCTGTTTTTT,CASSDRLAGGPVDTGELFF
.,TRBV29-1,.,TRBJ2-3,TGCAGCGTTACTACGACCAACACAGATACGCAGTATTTT,CSVTTTNTDTQYF
.,TRBV7-8,TRBD1,TRBJ1-2,TGTGCCAGCAGCCCAGGACAGGGGTACTATGGCTACACCTTC,CASSPGQGYYGYTF
.,TRBV20-1,TRBD1,TRBJ2-5,TGCAGTGCTAGAGTGGCGGGACAGGGGGCGCGAGAGACCCAGTACTTC,CSARVAGQGARETQYF
.,TRBV7-2,TRBD1,TRBJ2-7,TGTGCCAGCAGCCCGGGACAGAGCGAGACAAGGTACGACGAGCAGTACTTC,CASSPGQSETRYDEQYF
few,TRBV10-3,TRBD1,TRBJ2-2,TGTGCCATCAGCGCCGGGACAGCGAACACCGGGGAGCTGTTTTTT,CAISAGTANTGELFF
few,TRBV6-1,.,TRBJ2-7,TGTGCCAGCAGCCTCGGGCCTCGGGGGGAGCAGTACTTC,CASSLGPRGEQYF
many,TRBV7-2,TRBD2,TRBJ2-3,TGTGCCAGCAGCTTAGGACTAGCGGTTAGCACAGATACGCAGTATTTT,CASSLGLAVSTDTQYF
.,TRBV5-1,TRBD2,TRBJ2-1,TGCGCCAGCAGCTTGGTGTCGGGGAGGGCCGGAGCTGAGCAGTTCTTC,CASSLVSGRAGAEQFF
.,TRBV25-1,.,TRBJ2-2,TGTGCCAGCAGGGGGTACGTAGGGTCCGGGGAGCTGTTTTTT,CASRGYVGSGELFF
.,TRBV7-8,TRBD2,TRBJ2-1,TGTGCCAGCAGCCCTATTGGGACTAGCCTCTCCTACAATGAGCAGTTCTTC,CASSPIGTSLSYNEQFF
.,TRBV20-1,.,TRBJ2-5,TGCAGTGCTAGAGCGGCCCCACTCCAAGGGACCCAGTACTTC,CSARAAPLQGTQYF
few,TRBV6-1,TRBD2,TRBJ2-1,TGTGCCAGCAGTGATTTCCAAGCGGGGGACTACAATGAGCAGTTCTTC,CASSDFQAGDYNEQFF
.,TRBV20-1,.,TRBJ2-3,TGCAGTGCTAGAGATGGCCTCTACGCAGATACGCAGTATTTT,CSARDGLYADTQYF
.,TRBV4-2,.,TRBJ2-2,TGTGCCAGCAGCCAAATGGTGGACACCGGGGAGCTGTTTTTT,CASSQMVDTGELFF
few,TRBV23-1,.,TRBJ2-5,TGCGCCAGCAGTCAATATCGCAGGAGTCGATCAGAGACCCAGTACTTC,CASSQYRRSRSETQYF
few,TRBV4-2,TRBD2,TRBJ2-3,TGTGCCAGCAGCCAAGAAGTTAAGGGGCGGGAGGGCCGAGATACGCAGTATTTT,CASSQEVKGREGRDTQYF
few,TRBV11-2,TRBD2,TRBJ2-3,TGTGCCAGCAGCTTAGTAGGGCGGGGGGGCCAGTTTCCAGATACGCAGTATTTT,CASSLVGRGGQFPDTQYF
.,TRBV7-9,.,TRBJ2-1,TGTGCCAGCAACAGTAACAATGAGCAGTTCTTC,CASNSNNEQFF
many,TRBV5-1,.,TRBJ2-3,TGCGCCAGCAGTTCAGGGGTAGATACGCAGTATTTT,CASSSGVDTQYF
.,TRBV12-5,.,TRBJ2-2,TGTGCTAGTGGTGTCCGTGATCGACAAGCGGAGCTGTTTTTT,CASGVRDRQAELFF
.,TRBV4-1,.,TRBJ1-4,TGCGCCAGCAGCCAAGATCCGGGTCGACAGGTTCAAAAACTGTTTTTT,CASSQDPGRQVQKLFF
many,TRBV11-2,.,TRBJ1-1,TGTGCCAGCAGCTTTCCGGGGCGCACTGAAGCTTTCTTT,CASSFPGRTEAFF
.,TRBV20-1,.,TRBJ1-1,TGCAGTCCTCGGGACGTCACTGAAGCTTTCTTT,CSPRDVTEAFF
few,TRBV28,TRBD2,TRBJ2-1,TGTGCCAGCAGTTTAGCGGGAGGGCCAAGTGAGCAGTTCTTC,CASSLAGGPSEQFF
many,TRBV5-1,TRBD1,TRBJ2-3,TGCGCCAGCAGCTTGGCCGGGACAGGGACAGATACGCAGTATTTT,CASSLAGTGTDTQYF
.,TRBV30,.,TRBJ1-6,TGTGCCTGGAATCAGGGGATTGGATCACCCCTCCACTTT,CAWNQGIGSPLHF
few,TRBV6-5,TRBD1,TRBJ1-1,TGTGCCAGCAGTTCGACAGGGGGCCATACTGAAGCTTTCTTT,CASSSTGGHTEAFF
few,TRBV10-3,.,TRBJ2-5,TGTGCCATCAGCAAAGACTTGGGAGAGACCCAGTACTTC,CAISKDLGETQYF
few,TRBV28,.,TRBJ1-5,TGTGCCAGCAGTGGAGCCCAGGGATCTCAGCCCCAGCATTTT,CASSGAQGSQPQHF
.,TRBV6-5,TRBD1,TRBJ2-3,TGTGCCAGCAGTTACTCTGGGACAGGGGGTTGGGATACGCAGTATTTT,CASSYSGTGGWDTQYF
.,TRBV4-3,TRBD1,TRBJ2-7,TGCGCCAGCAGCCACGATGCGGGGACAGGGGCCTACGAGCAGTACTTC,CASSHDAGTGAYEQYF
.,TRBV7-8,TRBD2,TRBJ2-2,TGTGCCAGCAGCCTTCTAGCGGGAGGATGGACCGGGGAGCTGTTTTTT,CASSLLAGGWTGELFF
many,TRBV4-3,.,TRBJ1-5,TGCGCCAGCAGCCAAGATATAAGCAGGGGCAATCAGCCCCAGCATTTT,CASSQDISRGNQPQHF
few,TRBV12-3/TRBV12-4,.,TRBJ2-1,TGTGCCAGCAGTACCCTTGGGACACTTTACAATGAGCAGTTCTTC,CASSTLGTLYNEQFF
many,TRBV5-1,.,TRBJ2-1,TGCGCCAGCAGCTTGGAAGCAGGGTTCTACAATGAGCAGTTCTTC,CASSLEAGFYNEQFF
.,TRBV7-2,TRBD1,TRBJ1-1,TGTGCCAGCAGCTTATCTGGGACAGGTTCCACTGAAGCTTTCTTT,CASSLSGTGSTEAFF
once,TRBV7-3,.,TRBJ2-3,TGTGCCAGCAGCTTAAGAGGTAGTGGCGCAGATACGCAGTATTTT,CASSLRGSGADTQYF
few,TRBV7-2,.,TRBJ2-7,TGTGCCAGCAGCTTAGCAGCGACGGGAAAGGATGAGCAGTACTTC,CASSLAATGKDEQYF
few,TRBV10-3,.,TRBJ2-1,TGTGCCATCAGTCCCGGGCACTCCTACAATGAGCAGTTCTTC,CAISPGHSYNEQFF
.,TRBV4-3,.,TRBJ2-1,TGCGCCAGCAGCCACGAAGGGGGGGCGCCCTCCTACAATGAGCAGTTCTTC,CASSHEGGAPSYNEQFF
.,TRBV7-9,.,TRBJ1-3,TGTGCCAGCAGCTCCGACAGGCGCTCTGGAAACACCATATATTTT,CASSSDRRSGNTIYF
.,TRBV12-3/TRBV12-4,TRBD1,TRBJ2-7,TGTGCCAGCACTATTGGGACAGGGGGTCTGAGTGGCGAGCAGTACTTC,CASTIGTGGLSGEQYF